This T cell receptor beta chain was captured in a study of blood T cell repertoires in COVID-19. Sequencing used immunoSEQ multiplex PCR; TCRdb keeps in-frame clones, though not all of them. The sample records roughly 400,000 clones, around nine tenths being singletons. Trimming took 9 bases from V and 3 from J, leaving 15 bases between them. CDR3 length: 14 residues. Germline CDR1 LNHDA, CDR2 SQIVND (reference sequence). Sequences were obtained from PBMCs or T cells enriched from blood (not recorded which). The sequence was collected from a woman between 50 and 59 years old who had recovered from COVID-19. This rearrangement joins TRBV19 to TRBJ1-3; the D is unclear. CDR3 DNA: TGTGCCAGAATCTCCCGGGAGGATGGAAACACCATATATTTT. Translated, it gives CARISREDGNTIYF.